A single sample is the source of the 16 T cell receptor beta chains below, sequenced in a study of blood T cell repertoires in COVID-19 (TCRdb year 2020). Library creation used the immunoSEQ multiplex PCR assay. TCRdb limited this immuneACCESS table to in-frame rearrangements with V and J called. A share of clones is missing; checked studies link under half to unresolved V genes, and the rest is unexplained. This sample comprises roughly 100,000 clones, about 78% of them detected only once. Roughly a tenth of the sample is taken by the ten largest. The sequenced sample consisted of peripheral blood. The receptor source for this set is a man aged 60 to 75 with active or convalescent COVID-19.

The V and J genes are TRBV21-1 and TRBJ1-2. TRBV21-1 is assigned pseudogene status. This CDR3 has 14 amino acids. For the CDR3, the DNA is TGTGCCAGCCCCCGGACGGGAAGACTAGTTGGCTACACCTTC. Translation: CASPRTGRLVGYTF.

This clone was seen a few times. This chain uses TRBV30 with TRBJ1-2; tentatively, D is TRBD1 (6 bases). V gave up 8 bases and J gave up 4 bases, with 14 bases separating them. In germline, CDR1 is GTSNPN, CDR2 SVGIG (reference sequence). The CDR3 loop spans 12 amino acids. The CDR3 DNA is TGTGCCCAGAAAGGGGGAGTCTATGGCTACACCTTC. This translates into CAQKGGVYGYTF.

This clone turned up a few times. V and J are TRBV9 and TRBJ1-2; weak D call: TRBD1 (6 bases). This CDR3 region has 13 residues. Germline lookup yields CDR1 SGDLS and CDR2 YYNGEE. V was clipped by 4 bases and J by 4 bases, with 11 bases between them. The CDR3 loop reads CASSFSDSYGYTF. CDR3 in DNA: TGTGCCAGCAGCTTTTCGGACAGCTATGGCTACACCTTC.

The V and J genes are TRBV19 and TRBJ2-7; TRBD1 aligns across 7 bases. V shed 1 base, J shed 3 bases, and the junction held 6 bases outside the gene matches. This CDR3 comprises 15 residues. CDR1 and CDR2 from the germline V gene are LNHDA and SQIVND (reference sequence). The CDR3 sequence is CASSIVGTDIYEQYF. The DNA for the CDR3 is TGTGCCAGTAGTATAGTCGGGACAGATATCTACGAGCAGTACTTC.

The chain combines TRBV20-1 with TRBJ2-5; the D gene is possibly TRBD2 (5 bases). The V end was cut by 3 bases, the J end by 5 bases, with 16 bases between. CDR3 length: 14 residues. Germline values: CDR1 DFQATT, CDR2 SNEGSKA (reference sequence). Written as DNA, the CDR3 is TGCAGTGCTAGTCGGTGGGAGAGGAGGGAGACCCAGTACTTC. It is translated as CSASRWERRETQYF.

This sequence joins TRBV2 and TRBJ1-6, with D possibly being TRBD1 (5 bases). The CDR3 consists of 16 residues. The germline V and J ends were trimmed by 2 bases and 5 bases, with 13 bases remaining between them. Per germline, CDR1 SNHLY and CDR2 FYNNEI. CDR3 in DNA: TGTGCCAGCAGTGAACGGGGGACTCCGAATAATTCACCCCTCCACTTT. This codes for CASSERGTPNNSPLHF.

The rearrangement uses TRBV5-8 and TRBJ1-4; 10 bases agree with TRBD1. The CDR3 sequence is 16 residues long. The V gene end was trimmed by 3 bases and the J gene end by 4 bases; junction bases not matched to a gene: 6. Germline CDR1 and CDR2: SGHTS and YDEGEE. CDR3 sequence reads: CASSSGQGRINEKLFF. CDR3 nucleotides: TGTGCCAGCAGCTCGGGACAGGGGAGGATTAATGAAAAACTGTTTTTT.

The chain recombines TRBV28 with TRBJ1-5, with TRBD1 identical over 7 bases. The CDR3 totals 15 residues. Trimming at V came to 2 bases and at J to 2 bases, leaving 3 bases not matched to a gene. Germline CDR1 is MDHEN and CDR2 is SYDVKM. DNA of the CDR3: TGTGCCAGCAGTTTACCGGGACAGCGCAATCAGCCCCAGCATTTT. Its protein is CASSLPGQRNQPQHF.

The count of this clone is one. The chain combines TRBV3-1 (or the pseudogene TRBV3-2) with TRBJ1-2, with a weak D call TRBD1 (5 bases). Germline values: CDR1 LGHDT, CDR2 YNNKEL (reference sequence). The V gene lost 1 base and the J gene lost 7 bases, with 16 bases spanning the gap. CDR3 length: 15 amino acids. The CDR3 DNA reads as TGTGCCAGCAGCCAAGTCCAGGGAGGAAAGAGTGGCTACACCTTC. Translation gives CASSQVQGGKSGYTF.

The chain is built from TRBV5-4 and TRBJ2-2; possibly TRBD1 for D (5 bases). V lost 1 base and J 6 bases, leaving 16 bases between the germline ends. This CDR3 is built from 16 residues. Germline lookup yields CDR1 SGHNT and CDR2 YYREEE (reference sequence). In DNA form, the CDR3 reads TGTGCCAGCAGCTTGATAGGTGGCAGGGTGCCCGGGGAGCTGTTTTTT. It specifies CASSLIGGRVPGELFF.

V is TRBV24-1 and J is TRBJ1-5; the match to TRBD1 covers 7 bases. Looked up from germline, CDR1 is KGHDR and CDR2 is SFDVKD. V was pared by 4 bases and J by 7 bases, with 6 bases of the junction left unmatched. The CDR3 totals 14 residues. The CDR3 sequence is CATSEQGLTQPQHF. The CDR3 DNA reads TGTGCCACCAGTGAACAGGGGTTGACGCAGCCCCAGCATTTT.

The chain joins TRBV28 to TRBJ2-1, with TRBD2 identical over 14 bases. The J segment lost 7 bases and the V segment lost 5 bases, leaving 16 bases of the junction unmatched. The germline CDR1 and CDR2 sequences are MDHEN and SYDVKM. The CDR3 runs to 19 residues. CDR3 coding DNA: TGTGCCAGCAGTCAACAGGGTTTGAGGACTAGCGGGAGGTGGAATGAGCAGTTCTTC. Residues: CASSQQGLRTSGRWNEQFF.

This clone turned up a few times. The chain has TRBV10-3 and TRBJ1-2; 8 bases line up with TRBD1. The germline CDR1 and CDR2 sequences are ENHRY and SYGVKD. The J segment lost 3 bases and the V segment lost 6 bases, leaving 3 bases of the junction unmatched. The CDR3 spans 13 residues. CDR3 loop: CAIRTDRDYGYTF. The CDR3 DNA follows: TGTGCCATCAGGACGGACAGGGACTATGGCTACACCTTC.

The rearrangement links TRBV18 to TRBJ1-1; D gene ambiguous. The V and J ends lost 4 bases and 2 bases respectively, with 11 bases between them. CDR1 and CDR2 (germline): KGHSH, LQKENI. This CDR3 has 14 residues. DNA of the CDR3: TGTGCCAGCTCACACAACACAGTTAACACTGAAGCTTTCTTT. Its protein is CASSHNTVNTEAFF.

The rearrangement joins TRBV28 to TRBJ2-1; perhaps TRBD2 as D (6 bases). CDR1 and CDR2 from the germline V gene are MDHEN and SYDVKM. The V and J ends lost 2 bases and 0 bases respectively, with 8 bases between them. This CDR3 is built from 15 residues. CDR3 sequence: CASSLPGSSYNEQFF. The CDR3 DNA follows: TGTGCCAGCAGTTTACCCGGGAGCTCCTACAATGAGCAGTTCTTC.

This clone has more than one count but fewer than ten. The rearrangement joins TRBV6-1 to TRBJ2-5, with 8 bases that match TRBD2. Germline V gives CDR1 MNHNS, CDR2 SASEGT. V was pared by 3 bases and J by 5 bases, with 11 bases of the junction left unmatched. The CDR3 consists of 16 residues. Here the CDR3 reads CASSDVVPSGYETQYF. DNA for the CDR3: TGTGCCAGCAGTGATGTCGTCCCTAGCGGGTATGAGACCCAGTACTTC.